This T cell receptor (beta chain) was retrieved from a study of T-cell reconstitution after alpha-beta-depleted transplantation in children. CDR1 is DFQATT, CDR2 SNEGSKA, per germline (reference sequence). The V segment lost 1 base and the J segment 5 bases; nucleotides outside the gene matches: 16. The CDR3 has 18 residues. A TCRbeta library incorporating unique molecular identifiers was prepared. Using its own MiXCR run on the PCR reads, TCRdb lists one record per CDR3 protein. Of fewer than 550,000 distinct CDR3 sequences in the sample, about an eighth were seen once. There are a few counts of this clonotype. Its antigen remains unidentified. Findings and caveats of the study: Several hundred expanded graft clones reportedly supplied alpha-beta T cells about two months after transplant.

This sequence joins TRBV20-1 and TRBJ1-1, with 10 nucleotides matching TRBD1. The specimen comprised PBMCs, mostly from graft donor cells, sampled 180 days after TCRalphabeta/CD19-depleted stem cell transplant. The source is a female patient between 2 and 10 years old who had a stem cell transplant for aplastic anemia, so the T cells may come from the graft donor. This CDR3 reads CSARGPGQGNLGRTEAFF. CDR3 nucleotide sequence: TGCAGTGCTAGAGGACCGGGACAGGGGAACCTGGGGAGGACTGAAGCTTTCTTT.